The 10 T cell receptor beta chains below come from one sample, sequenced in a study of T cell responses to AZD1222 COVID-19 vaccine. TCRdb's table, derived via immunoSEQ multiplex PCR, lists solely in-frame clones and lacks some. The sample includes around 70,000 clones, roughly 87% of them seen just once. The sequenced sample was peripheral blood, obtained 28 days after the second AZD1222 dose. The source is an adult who received the AZD1222 COVID-19 vaccine.

This clone was counted once. J is TRBJ1-6 and V is TRBV30; tentatively, D is TRBD1 (5 bases). The V end lost 4 bases, the J end lost 4 bases, and 8 bases lay between the germline ends. The germline V gene has CDR1 GTSNPN and CDR2 SVGIG (reference sequence). The CDR3 length is 13 residues. CDR3 nucleotides: TGTGCCTGGAATACAGGATATAATTCACCCCTCCACTTT. Amino acid sequence: CAWNTGYNSPLHF.

This clone was counted once. The rearrangement joins TRBV12-3 or TRBV12-4 to TRBJ1-2; the D is unclear. The CDR3 runs 13 residues. Trimming shortened V by 6 bases and J by 6 bases, and 14 bases separated the two germline ends. The CDR3 sequence: CASSYRGLDGYTF. The CDR3 DNA sequence: TGTGCCAGCAGCTACCGAGGGTTGGATGGCTACACCTTC.

The CDR3 is CASSGEVAGDTQYF. CDR3 nucleotides: TGTGCCAGCAGTGGAGAGGTAGCGGGAGATACGCAGTATTTT. The V call is TRBV2, the J call TRBJ2-3, with 7 nucleotides matching TRBD2. Germline CDR1 is SNHLY and CDR2 is FYNNEI. Trimming at V came to 4 bases and at J to 5 bases, leaving 6 bases not matched to a gene. The CDR3 consists of 14 residues.

The rearrangement joins TRBV30 to TRBJ2-7; 7 bases are a match to TRBD1. This CDR3 is built from 11 residues. The V and J ends lost 7 bases and 7 bases, in that order; junction bases with no gene match: 7. Germline V gene data show CDR1 as GTSNPN and CDR2 as SVGIG (reference sequence). This CDR3 reads CASSRGQEQYF. The CDR3 coding sequence is TGTGCCTCCTCAAGGGGGCAGGAGCAGTACTTC.

The V call is TRBV27, the J call TRBJ1-1, with a tentative D call TRBD1 (5 bases). CDR3 length equals 15 residues. Germline CDR1 reads MNHEY; CDR2 reads SMNVEV (reference sequence). V lost 0 bases to trimming and J lost 4 bases, with 12 bases between them. CDR3 amino acids: CASSLSSYQGTEAFF. In nucleotides, the CDR3 is TGTGCCAGCAGTTTATCCTCATATCAGGGCACTGAAGCTTTCTTT.

The chain has TRBV7-3 and TRBJ1-1; the D is unclear. Germline V CDR1 and CDR2: SGHTA, FQGTGA. The CDR3 runs 14 residues. Trimming left V 4 bases short and J 4 bases short, with 13 bases between. CDR3 in DNA: TGTGCCAGCAGCTACTCCCACTCGGGCACTGAAGCTTTCTTT. Protein: CASSYSHSGTEAFF.

V and J are TRBV14 and TRBJ2-5, with D hard to call. This CDR3 contains 13 residues. Trimming stripped 1 base from V and 7 bases from J, with 10 bases between. CDR1 and CDR2 (germline): SGHDN, FVKESK. The CDR3 DNA reads as TGTGCCAGCAGCCAAGGGCCGAGTGGGACCCAGTACTTC. It translates to CASSQGPSGTQYF.

The rearrangement joins TRBV30 to TRBJ2-1; no clear D gene. V was pared by 2 bases and J by 5 bases, with 13 bases between. The CDR3 is made up of 14 amino acids. Germline CDR1 GTSNPN, CDR2 SVGIG (reference sequence). CDR3 amino acids: CAWSRWPSNNEQFF. The CDR3 coding sequence is TGTGCCTGGAGTAGGTGGCCGAGCAACAATGAGCAGTTCTTC.

The chain joins TRBV5-4 to TRBJ2-1; tentatively, D is TRBD2 (6 bases). V was trimmed by 3 bases and J by 3 bases, leaving 16 bases between them. The CDR3 is 16 amino acids. From germline, CDR1 is SGHNT and CDR2 YYREEE (reference sequence). The DNA of the CDR3 is TGTGCCAGCAGCTCCAAGGGAGGATACATCTACAATGAGCAGTTCTTC. It specifies CASSSKGGYIYNEQFF.

The V gene is TRBV9, the J gene TRBJ1-1; TRBD1 might be the D (5 bases). V lost 4 bases and J lost 11, with 24 bases in between. The CDR3 has 15 amino acids. The germline CDR1 and CDR2 sequences are SGDLS and YYNGEE. CDR3 protein: CASSPQTSQGGSAFF. The CDR3 DNA follows: TGTGCCAGCAGCCCTCAGACAAGTCAGGGTGGCTCGGCTTTCTTT.